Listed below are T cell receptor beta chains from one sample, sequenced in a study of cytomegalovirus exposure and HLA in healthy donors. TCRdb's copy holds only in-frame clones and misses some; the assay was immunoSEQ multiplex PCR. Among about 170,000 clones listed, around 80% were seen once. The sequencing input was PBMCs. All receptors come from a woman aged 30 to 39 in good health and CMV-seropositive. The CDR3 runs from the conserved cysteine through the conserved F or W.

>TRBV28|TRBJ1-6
CASSPWTGEGNSPLHF
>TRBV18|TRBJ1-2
CASSRGQTSNYGYTF
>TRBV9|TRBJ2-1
CASSATGFSSYNEQFF
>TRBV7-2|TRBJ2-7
CASSIRQYYEQYF
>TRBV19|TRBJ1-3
CASSSGLTGNTIYF
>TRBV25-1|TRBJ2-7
CASSSGGWIYEQYF
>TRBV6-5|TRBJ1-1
CATKGVMNTEAFF
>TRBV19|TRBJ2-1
CASSIDLETGTYNEQFF
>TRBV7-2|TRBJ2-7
CASSRGTGDLKYF
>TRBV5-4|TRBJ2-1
CASSATSGVYNEQFF
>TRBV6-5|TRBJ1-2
CASSLQSDRPYTF
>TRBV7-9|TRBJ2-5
CASSLTGDSQETQYF
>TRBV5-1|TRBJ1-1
CASSLARNTEAFF
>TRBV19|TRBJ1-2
CASSIIGRGYGYTF
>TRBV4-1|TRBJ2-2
CASSQELRGSGGTGELFF
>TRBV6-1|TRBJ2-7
CASRANGSGEQYF
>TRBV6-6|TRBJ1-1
CASSAGGTNTEAFF
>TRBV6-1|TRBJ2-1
CASSEGPSGSNEQFF
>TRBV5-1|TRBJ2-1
CASSLGQVNINEQFF
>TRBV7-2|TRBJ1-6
CASSLGGPVGYSPLHF
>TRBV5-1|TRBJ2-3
CASTLLLAGGPIDTQYF
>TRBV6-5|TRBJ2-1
CASSYVGQTNNEQFF
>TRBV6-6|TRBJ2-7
CASSYSGTGDPYEQYF
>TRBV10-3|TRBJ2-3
CAISATGSLTDTQYF
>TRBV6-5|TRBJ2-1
CASSGQARNEQFF
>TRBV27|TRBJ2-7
CASRQTIQGHTYEQYF